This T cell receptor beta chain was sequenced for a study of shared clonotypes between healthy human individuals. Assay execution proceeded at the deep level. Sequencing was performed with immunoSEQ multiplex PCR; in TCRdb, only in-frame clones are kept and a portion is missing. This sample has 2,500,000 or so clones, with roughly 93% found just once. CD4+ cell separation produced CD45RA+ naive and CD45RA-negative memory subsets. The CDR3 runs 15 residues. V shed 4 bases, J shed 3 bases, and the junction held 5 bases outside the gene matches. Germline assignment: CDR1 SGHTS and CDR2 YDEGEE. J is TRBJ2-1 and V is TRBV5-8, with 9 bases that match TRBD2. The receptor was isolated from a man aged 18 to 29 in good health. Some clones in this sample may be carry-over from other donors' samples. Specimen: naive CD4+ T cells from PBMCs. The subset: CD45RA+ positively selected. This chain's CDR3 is CASSRLADFYNEQFF. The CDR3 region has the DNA TGTGCCAGCAGCCGACTAGCGGACTTCTACAATGAGCAGTTCTTC.